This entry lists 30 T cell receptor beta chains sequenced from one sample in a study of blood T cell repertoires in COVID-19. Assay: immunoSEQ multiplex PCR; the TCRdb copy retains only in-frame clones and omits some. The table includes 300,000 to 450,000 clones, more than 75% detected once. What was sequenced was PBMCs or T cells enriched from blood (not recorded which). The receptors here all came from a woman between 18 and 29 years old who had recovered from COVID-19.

The CDR3 DNA reads as TGTGCCAGCAGCGTAGGGACAGTAACCGAAGCTTTCTTT. Its protein is CASSVGTVTEAFF. The chain uses TRBV9 and TRBJ1-1; possibly TRBD1 for D (6 bases). Germline V gives CDR1 SGDLS, CDR2 YYNGEE. The CDR3 runs to 13 residues. Deletions cut 0 bases from V and 8 bases from J, with 11 bases between.

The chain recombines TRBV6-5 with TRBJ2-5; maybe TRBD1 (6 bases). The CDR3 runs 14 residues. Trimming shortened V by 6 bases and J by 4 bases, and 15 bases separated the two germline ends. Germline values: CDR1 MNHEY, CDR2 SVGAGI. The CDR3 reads CASSAFTGLETQYF. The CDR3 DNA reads TGTGCCAGCAGCGCCTTCACAGGGTTAGAGACCCAGTACTTC.

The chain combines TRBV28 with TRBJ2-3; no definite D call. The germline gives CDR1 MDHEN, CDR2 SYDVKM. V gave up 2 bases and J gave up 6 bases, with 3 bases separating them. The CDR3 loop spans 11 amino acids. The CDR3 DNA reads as TGTGCCAGCAGTTTAGGCGATACGCAGTATTTT. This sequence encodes CASSLGDTQYF.

CDR3 nucleotide sequence: TGTGCCAGCTCACCACTATTGGAGGAGGACCTCTATGGCTACACCTTC. This gives the protein CASSPLLEEDLYGYTF. The V and J genes are TRBV18 and TRBJ1-2; D gene ambiguous. Trimming removed 1 base from V and 4 bases from J, with 16 bases in between. This CDR3 has 16 residues. The germline V gene encodes CDR1 KGHSH and CDR2 LQKENI.

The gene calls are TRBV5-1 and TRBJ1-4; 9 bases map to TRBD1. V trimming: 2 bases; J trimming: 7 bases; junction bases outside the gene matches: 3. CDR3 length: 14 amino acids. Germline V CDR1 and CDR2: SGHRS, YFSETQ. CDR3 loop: CASSFGTGREKLFF. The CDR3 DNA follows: TGCGCCAGCAGCTTCGGGACAGGGCGTGAAAAACTGTTTTTT.

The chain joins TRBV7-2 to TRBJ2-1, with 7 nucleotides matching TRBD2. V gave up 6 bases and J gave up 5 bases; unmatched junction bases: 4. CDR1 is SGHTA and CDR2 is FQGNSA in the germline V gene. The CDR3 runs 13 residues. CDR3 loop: CASRVAGDNEQFF. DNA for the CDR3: TGTGCCAGCAGGGTGGCGGGGGACAATGAGCAGTTCTTC.

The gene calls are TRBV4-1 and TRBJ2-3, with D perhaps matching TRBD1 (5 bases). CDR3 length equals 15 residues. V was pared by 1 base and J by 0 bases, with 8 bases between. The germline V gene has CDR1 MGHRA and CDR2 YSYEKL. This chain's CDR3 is CASSQAGQSTDTQYF. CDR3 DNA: TGCGCCAGCAGCCAAGCAGGGCAGAGCACAGATACGCAGTATTTT.

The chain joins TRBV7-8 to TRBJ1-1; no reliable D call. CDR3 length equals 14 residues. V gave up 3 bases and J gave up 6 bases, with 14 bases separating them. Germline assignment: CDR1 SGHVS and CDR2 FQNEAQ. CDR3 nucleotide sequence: TGTGCCAGCAGCTTCAGCGCCGAGCGGGCTGAAGCTTTCTTT. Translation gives CASSFSAERAEAFF.

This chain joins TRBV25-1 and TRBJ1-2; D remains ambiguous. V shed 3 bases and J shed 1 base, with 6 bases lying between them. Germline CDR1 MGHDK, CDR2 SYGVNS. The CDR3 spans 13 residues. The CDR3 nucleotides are TGTGCCAGCAGTGATTCGGTTAACTATGGCTACACCTTC. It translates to CASSDSVNYGYTF.

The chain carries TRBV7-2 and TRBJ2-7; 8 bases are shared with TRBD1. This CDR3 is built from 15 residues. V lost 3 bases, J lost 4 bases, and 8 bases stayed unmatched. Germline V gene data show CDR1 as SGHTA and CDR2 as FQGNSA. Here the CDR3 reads CASSFDRGWLYEQYF. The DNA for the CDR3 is TGTGCCAGCAGCTTCGACAGGGGTTGGCTATACGAGCAGTACTTC. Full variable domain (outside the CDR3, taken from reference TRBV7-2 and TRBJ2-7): GAGVSQSPSNKVTEKGKDVELRCDPISGHTALYWYRQSLGQGLEFLIYFQGNSAPDKSGLPSDRFSAERTGGSVSTLTIQRTQQEDSAVYLCASSFDRGWLYEQYFGPGTRLTVT.

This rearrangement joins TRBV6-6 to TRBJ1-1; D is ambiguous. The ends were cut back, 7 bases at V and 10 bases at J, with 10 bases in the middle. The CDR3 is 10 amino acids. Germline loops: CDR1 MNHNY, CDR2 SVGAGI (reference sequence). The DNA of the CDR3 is TGTGCCAGCAACGCGGGTGTAGCTTTCTTT. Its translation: CASNAGVAFF.

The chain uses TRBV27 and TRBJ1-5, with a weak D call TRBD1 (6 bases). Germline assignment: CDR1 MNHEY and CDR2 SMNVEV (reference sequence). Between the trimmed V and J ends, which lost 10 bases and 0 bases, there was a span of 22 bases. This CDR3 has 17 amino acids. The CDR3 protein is CAKKDRTLANSNQPQHF. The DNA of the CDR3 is TGTGCCAAGAAGGACAGAACCTTAGCGAATAGCAATCAGCCCCAGCATTTT.

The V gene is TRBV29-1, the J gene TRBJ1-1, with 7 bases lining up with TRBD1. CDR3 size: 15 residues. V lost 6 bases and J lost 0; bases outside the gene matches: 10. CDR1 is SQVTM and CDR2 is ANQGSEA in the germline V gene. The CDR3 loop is CSVDKPGQMNTEAFF. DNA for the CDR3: TGCAGCGTCGATAAACCGGGACAGATGAACACTGAAGCTTTCTTT.

This CDR3 is CASSPDRGGGTEAFF. The CDR3 DNA is TGTGCCAGCAGCCCAGACAGGGGAGGAGGCACTGAAGCTTTCTTT. The genes are TRBV7-9 and TRBJ1-1; TRBD1 matches at 8 bases. Germline loops: CDR1 SEHNR, CDR2 FQNEAQ (reference sequence). The V segment lost 5 bases and the J segment 4 bases; nucleotides outside the gene matches: 9. CDR3 length: 15 residues.

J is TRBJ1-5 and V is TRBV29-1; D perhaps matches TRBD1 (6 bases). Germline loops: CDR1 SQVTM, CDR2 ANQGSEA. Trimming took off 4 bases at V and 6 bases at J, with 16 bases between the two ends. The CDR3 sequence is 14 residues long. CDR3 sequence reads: CSVVPTGLGQPQHF. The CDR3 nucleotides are TGCAGCGTTGTACCAACAGGGCTGGGTCAGCCCCAGCATTTT.

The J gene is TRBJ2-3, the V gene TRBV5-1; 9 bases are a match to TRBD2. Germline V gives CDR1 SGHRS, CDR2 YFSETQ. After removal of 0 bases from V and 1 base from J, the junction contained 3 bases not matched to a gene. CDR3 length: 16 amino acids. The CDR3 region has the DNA TGCGCCAGCAGCTTGGGGCCTAGCGGGGGCACAGATACGCAGTATTTT. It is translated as CASSLGPSGGTDTQYF.

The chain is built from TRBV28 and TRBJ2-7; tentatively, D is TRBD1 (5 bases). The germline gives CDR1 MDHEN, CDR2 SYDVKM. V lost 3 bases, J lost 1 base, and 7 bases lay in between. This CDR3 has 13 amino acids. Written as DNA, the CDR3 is TGTGCCAGCAGTTTGCCAGGGTCCTACGAGCAGTACTTC. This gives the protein CASSLPGSYEQYF.

The CDR3 spells CASSSQGKERGAGTF. CDR3 DNA sequence: TGTGCCAGCAGTAGCCAGGGGAAGGAGCGGGGGGCTGGTACCTTC. The chain couples TRBV6-5 to TRBJ1-2; possibly TRBD1 for D (6 bases). The CDR3 has 15 residues. Trimming shortened V by 5 bases and J by 14 bases, and 27 bases separated the two germline ends. The germline V gene encodes CDR1 MNHEY and CDR2 SVGAGI.

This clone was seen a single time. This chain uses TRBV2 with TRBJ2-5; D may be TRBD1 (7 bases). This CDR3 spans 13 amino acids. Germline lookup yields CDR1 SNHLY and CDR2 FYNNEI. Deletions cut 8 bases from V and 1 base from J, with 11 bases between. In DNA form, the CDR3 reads TGTGCCAGCCGGAGGGGGCCCCAAGAGACCCAGTACTTC. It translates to CASRRGPQETQYF. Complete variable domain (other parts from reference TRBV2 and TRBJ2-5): EPEVTQTPSHQVTQMGQEVILRCVPISNHLYFYWYRQILGQKVEFLVSFYNNEISEKSEIFDDQFSVERPDGSNFTLKIRSTKLEDSAMYFCASRRGPQETQYFGPGTRLLVL.

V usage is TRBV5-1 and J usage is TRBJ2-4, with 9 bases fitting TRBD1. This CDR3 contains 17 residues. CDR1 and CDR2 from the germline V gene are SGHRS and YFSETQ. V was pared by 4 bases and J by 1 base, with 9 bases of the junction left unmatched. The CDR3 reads CASSLYGTGRAKNIQYF. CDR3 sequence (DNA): TGCGCCAGCAGCCTCTATGGGACAGGGAGGGCCAAAAACATTCAGTACTTC.

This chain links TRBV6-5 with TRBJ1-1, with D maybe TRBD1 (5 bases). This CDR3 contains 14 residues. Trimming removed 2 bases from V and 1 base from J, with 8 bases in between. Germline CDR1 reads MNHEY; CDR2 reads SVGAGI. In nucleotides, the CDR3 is TGTGCCAGCAGTTACCAGGGCCCGAACACTGAAGCTTTCTTT. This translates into CASSYQGPNTEAFF.

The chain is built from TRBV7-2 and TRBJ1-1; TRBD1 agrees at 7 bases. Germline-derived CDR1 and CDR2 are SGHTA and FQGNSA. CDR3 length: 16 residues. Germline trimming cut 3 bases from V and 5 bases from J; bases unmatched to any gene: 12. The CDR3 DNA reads TGTGCCAGCAGCTTGACAGGGCCCCTGGCGGGGACTGAAGCTTTCTTT. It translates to CASSLTGPLAGTEAFF.

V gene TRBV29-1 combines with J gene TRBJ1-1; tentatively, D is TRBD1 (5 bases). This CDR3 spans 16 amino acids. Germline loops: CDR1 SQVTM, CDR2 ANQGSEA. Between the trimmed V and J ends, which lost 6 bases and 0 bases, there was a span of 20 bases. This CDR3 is CSVPGPGGDMNTEAFF. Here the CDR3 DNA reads TGCAGCGTCCCCGGGCCGGGGGGGGATATGAACACTGAAGCTTTCTTT.

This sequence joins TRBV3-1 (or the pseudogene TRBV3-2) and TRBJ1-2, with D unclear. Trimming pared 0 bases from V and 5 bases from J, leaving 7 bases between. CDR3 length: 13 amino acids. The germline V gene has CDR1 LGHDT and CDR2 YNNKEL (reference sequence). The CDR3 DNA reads TGTGCCAGCAGCCAAGATCTTTTTTATGGCTACACCTTC. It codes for CASSQDLFYGYTF.

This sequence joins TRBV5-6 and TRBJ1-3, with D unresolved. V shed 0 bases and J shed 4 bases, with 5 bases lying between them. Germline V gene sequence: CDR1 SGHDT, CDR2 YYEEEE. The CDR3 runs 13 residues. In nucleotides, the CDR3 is TGTGCCAGCAGCTTGGTACGGGGAAACACCATATATTTT. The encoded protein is CASSLVRGNTIYF.

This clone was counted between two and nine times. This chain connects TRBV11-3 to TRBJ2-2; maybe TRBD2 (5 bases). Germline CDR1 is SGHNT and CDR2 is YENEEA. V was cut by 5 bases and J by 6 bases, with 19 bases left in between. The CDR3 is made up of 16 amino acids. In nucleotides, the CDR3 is TGTGCCAGCAGCCCGTCAGTAACCCCCGGGGCCGGGGAGCTGTTTTTT. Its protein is CASSPSVTPGAGELFF.

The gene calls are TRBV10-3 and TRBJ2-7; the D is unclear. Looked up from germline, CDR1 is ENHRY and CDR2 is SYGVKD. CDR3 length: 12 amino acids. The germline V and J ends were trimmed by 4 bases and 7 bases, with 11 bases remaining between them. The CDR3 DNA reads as TGTGCCATCAGTGCCGAGACGGAGGAGCAGTACTTC. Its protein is CAISAETEEQYF.

In nucleotides, the CDR3 is TGCAGCGTTGATGGGGACAGACCCAATGAGCAGTTCTTC. Protein product: CSVDGDRPNEQFF. The rearrangement uses TRBV29-1 and TRBJ2-1; 7 bases agree with TRBD1. J was trimmed by 6 bases and V by 3 bases; bases with no gene match: 5. Per germline, CDR1 SQVTM and CDR2 ANQGSEA. There are 13 residues in the CDR3.

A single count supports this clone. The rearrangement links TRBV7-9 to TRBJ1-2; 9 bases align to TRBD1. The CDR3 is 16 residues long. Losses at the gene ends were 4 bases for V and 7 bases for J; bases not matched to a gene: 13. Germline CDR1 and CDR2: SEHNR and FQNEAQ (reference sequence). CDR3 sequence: CASSSLDLQGAGGYTF. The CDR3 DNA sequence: TGTGCCAGCAGCTCGTTAGATTTACAGGGGGCAGGTGGCTACACCTTC.

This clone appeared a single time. CDR3 nucleotides: TGTGCCAGCAGCTCATTAATCGGACAGGGGGAGTATTCCACTGAAGCTTTCTTT. This translates into CASSSLIGQGEYSTEAFF. The chain employs TRBV7-8 and TRBJ1-1; 10 bases fit TRBD1. The CDR3 has 18 residues. The ends lost 4 bases at V and 4 bases at J; junction bases unmatched: 15. Germline V gene lookup returns CDR1 SGHVS and CDR2 FQNEAQ.